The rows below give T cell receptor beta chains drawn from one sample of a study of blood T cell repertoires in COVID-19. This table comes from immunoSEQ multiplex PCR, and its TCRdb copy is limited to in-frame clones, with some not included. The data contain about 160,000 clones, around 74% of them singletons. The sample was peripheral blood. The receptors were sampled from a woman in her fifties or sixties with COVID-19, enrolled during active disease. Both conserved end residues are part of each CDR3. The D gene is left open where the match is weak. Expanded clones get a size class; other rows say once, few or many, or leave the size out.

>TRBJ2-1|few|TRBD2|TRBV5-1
CASSGTSGIPGNEQFF
TGCGCCAGCAGCGGGACTAGCGGGATCCCCGGCAATGAGCAGTTCTTC
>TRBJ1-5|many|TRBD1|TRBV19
CASSIGGQLNQPQHF
TGTGCCAGTAGTATAGGGGGACAGCTTAATCAGCCCCAGCATTTT
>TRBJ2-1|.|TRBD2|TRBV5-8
CASSLVKTAGGDEQFF
TGTGCCAGCAGCTTGGTAAAAACAGCGGGGGGGGATGAGCAGTTCTTC
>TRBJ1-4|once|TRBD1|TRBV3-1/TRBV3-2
CASSQVRQGGKLFF
TGTGCCAGCAGCCAAGTACGACAGGGCGGAAAACTGTTTTTT
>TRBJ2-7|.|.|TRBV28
CASSSPLRGGDGSYEQYF
TGTGCCAGCAGTTCACCCCTGAGGGGGGGCGATGGATCCTACGAGCAGTACTTC
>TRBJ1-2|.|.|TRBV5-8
CASSLPPAVRNYYGYTF
TGTGCCAGCAGCTTGCCGCCGGCGGTCAGAAATTACTATGGCTACACCTTC
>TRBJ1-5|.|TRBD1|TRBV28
CASSYRGRGNQPQHF
TGTGCCAGCAGTTACAGGGGTAGGGGCAATCAGCCCCAGCATTTT
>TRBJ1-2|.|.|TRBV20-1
CSASIGGDYGYTF
TGCAGTGCTAGTATAGGGGGGGACTATGGCTACACCTTC
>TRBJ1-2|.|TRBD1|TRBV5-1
CASSPGTGVGTNYGYTF
TGCGCCAGCAGCCCCGGGACAGGGGTGGGGACTAACTATGGCTACACCTTC
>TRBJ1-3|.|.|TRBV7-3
CASSAGGNTIYF
TGTGCCAGCAGCGCAGGGGGAAACACCATATATTTT
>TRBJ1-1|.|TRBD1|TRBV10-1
CASSESTGTAARAFF
TGCGCCAGCAGTGAGTCGACAGGGACGGCGGCTCGGGCTTTCTTT
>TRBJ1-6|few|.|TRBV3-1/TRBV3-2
CASSQPPTGVNSPLHF
TGTGCCAGCAGCCAACCACCAACGGGGGTTAATTCACCCCTCCACTTT
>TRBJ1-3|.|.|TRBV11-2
CASSSHRALQGFSGNTIYF
TGTGCCAGCAGCTCACACCGGGCCTTACAGGGATTTTCTGGAAACACCATATATTTT
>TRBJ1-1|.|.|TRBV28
CASSLGSTRAAFF
TGTGCCAGCAGTCTCGGGTCTACTAGGGCAGCTTTCTTT
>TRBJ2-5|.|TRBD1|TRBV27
CASSSVDRAQETQYF
TGTGCCAGCAGTTCGGTGGACAGGGCCCAAGAGACCCAGTACTTC
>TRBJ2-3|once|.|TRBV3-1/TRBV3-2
CASSRGGLSTDTQYF
TGTGCCAGCAGCCGAGGGGGACTAAGCACAGATACGCAGTATTTT
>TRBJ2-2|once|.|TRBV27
CASSSSRVGELFF
TGTGCCAGTTCTTCTAGCCGAGTCGGGGAGCTGTTTTTT
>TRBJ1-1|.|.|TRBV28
CASSLLMARIGEAFF
TGTGCCAGCAGTTTACTTATGGCAAGAATTGGTGAAGCTTTCTTT
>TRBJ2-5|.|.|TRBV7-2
CASSLDSVQETQYF
TGTGCCAGCAGCTTAGATTCGGTCCAAGAGACCCAGTACTTC
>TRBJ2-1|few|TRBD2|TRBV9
CASSVGVGRGQEQFF
TGTGCCAGCAGCGTAGGTGTCGGGAGGGGTCAGGAGCAGTTCTTC
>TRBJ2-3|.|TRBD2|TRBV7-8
CASSSRTSGTDTQYF
TGTGCCAGCAGCTCACGGACTAGCGGCACAGATACGCAGTATTTT
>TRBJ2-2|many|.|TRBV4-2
CASSQDNAGELFF
TGTGCCAGCAGCCAAGATAATGCCGGGGAGCTGTTTTTT
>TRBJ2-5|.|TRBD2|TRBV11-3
CASSHGTSGQETQYF
TGTGCCAGCAGCCACGGGACTAGCGGTCAAGAGACCCAGTACTTC
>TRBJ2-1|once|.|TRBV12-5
CASQGFSNEQFF
TGTGCTAGCCAGGGATTCTCCAATGAGCAGTTCTTC
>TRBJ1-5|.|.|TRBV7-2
CASRAGNSNQPQHF
TGTGCCTCCCGGGCGGGTAATAGCAATCAGCCCCAGCATTTT
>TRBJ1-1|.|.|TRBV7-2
CASSLVQMGRSEAFF
TGTGCCAGCAGCCTAGTCCAGATGGGCCGCTCTGAAGCTTTCTTT
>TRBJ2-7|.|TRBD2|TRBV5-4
CASSFGLAGASGQYF
TGTGCCAGCAGCTTCGGACTAGCGGGGGCCTCTGGGCAGTACTTC
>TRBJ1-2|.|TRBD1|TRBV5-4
CASSFGGQGIYGYTF
TGTGCCAGCAGCTTTGGTGGACAGGGTATCTATGGCTACACCTTC
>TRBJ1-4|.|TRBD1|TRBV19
CASSMSYWDRDEKLFF
TGTGCCAGTAGTATGTCCTATTGGGACAGGGATGAAAAACTGTTTTTT
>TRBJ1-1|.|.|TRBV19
CASSEYRNTEAFF
TGTGCCAGTAGTGAATATAGGAACACTGAAGCTTTCTTT
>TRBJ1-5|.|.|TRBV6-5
CASSYSVGDSNQPQHF
TGTGCCAGCAGTTATTCCGTAGGGGATAGCAATCAGCCCCAGCATTTT
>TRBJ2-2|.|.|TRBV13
CASSLHTGELFF
TGTGCCAGCAGCTTACATACCGGGGAGCTGTTTTTT
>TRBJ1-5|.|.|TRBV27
CASSTQGRGDYQPQHF
TGTGCCAGCAGTACCCAAGGGCGGGGGGATTATCAGCCCCAGCATTTT
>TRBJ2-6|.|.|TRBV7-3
CASSFMSGYGANVLTF
TGTGCCAGCAGCTTTATGTCAGGGTATGGGGCCAACGTCCTGACTTTC
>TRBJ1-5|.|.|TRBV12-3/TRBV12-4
CASRGFNQPQHF
TGTGCCAGCCGAGGTTTCAATCAGCCCCAGCATTTT
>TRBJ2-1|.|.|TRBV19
CASRRQEYNEQFF
TGTGCCAGTAGGAGACAGGAGTACAATGAGCAGTTCTTC
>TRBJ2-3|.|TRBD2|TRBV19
CASSKLNRGGTDTQYF
TGTGCCAGTTCCAAGCTAAACCGGGGGGGCACAGATACGCAGTATTTT
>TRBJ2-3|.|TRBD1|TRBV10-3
CAISEPGTGRLSSTDTQYF
TGTGCCATCAGTGAGCCAGGGACAGGGCGATTATCTAGCACAGATACGCAGTATTTT
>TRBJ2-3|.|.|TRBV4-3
CASSLKGADTQYF
TGCGCCAGCAGCCTAAAAGGGGCAGATACGCAGTATTTT
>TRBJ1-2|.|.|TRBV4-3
CASSQDPGNYGYTF
TGCGCCAGCAGCCAAGATCCAGGGAACTATGGCTACACCTTC
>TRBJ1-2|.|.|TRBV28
CASSLFQGRGYTF
TGTGCCAGCAGTTTATTCCAGGGTAGGGGCTACACCTTC
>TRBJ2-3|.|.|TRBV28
CASSFSWRTSTDTQYF
TGTGCCAGCAGTTTTTCGTGGAGGACCAGCACAGATACGCAGTATTTT
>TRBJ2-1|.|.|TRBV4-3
CASSQEIIGGLKYNEQFF
TGCGCCAGCAGCCAAGAAATCATCGGAGGACTAAAATACAATGAGCAGTTCTTC
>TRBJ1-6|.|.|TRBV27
CASSPSPWGEGSPLHF
TGTGCCAGCAGTCCCTCTCCTTGGGGCGAAGGATCACCCCTCCACTTT
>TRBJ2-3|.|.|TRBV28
CASRGGATDTQYF
TGTGCCAGCAGGGGGGGGGCGACAGATACGCAGTATTTT
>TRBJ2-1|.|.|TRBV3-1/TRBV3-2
CASSQAWGEEQFF
TGTGCCAGCAGCCAAGCGTGGGGGGAGGAGCAGTTCTTC
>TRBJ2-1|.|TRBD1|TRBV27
CASSARTGYNEQFF
TGTGCCAGCTCCGCCCGGACAGGGTACAATGAGCAGTTCTTC